Listed here is a single TCR beta chain. As yet, its antigen is unknown. The sample comes from a study of post-analysis software for immune sequencing data. Study-wide results and limits: Comparison of patients with controls showed 4 to 6 TRBV segments more frequent in patients, TRBV5-6, TRBV5-1 and TRBV20-1 among them.

CDR1 LGHNA and CDR2 YNFKEQ come from the germline V gene. The CDR3 totals 15 residues. Trimming removed 1 base from V and 1 base from J; junction bases left unmatched: 1. Unique molecular identifiers were carried by the TCR beta cDNA libraries. TCRdb re-analysed the PCR reads in MiXCR, keeping a single row per CDR3 protein. The sample includes about 540,000 distinct CDR3 sequences, less than 40% seen only once; the top ten take 4.5% to 7.5%. The V call is TRBV4-2, the J call TRBJ2-3, with 8 bases identical to TRBD1. The sequenced sample was blood. The TCR sequence derives from a girl between 2 and 17 years old with multiple sclerosis. The CDR3 loop reads CASSQVTGGTDTQYF. The CDR3 DNA reads as TGTGCCAGCAGCCAAGTGACAGGGGGCACAGATACGCAGTATTTT.